This note documents a single TCR beta chain sequence. These data come from a study of PD-L1 blockade in urothelial cancer. Study background: The study started patients on atezolizumab at some point between 2013 and 2015, giving 1,200 mg intravenously every 3 weeks. Earlier, patients had received 0 to 3 chemotherapy regimens.

The protocol was immunoSEQ multiplex PCR, while the TCRdb copy is restricted to in-frame clones and leaves out a portion. The sample contains tens of thousands of clones, 70% to 90% of which appear only once. Described time point: peripheral blood 6 weeks after treatment start. The CDR3 consists of 15 residues. V was shortened by 6 bases and J by 3 bases, with 15 bases between the two germline ends. Germline-derived CDR1 and CDR2 are LNHDA and SQIVND (reference sequence). The clonotype originates from a man aged 60 to 69 with urothelial cancer. The chain combines TRBV19 with TRBJ1-5; D gene uncertain. Sequencing used PBMCs, obtained around atezolizumab (anti-PD-L1) treatment. The CDR3 DNA sequence: TGTGCCAGTAGGACCCTAGACGGTCCCAATCAGCCCCAGCATTTT. This gives the protein CASRTLDGPNQPQHF.